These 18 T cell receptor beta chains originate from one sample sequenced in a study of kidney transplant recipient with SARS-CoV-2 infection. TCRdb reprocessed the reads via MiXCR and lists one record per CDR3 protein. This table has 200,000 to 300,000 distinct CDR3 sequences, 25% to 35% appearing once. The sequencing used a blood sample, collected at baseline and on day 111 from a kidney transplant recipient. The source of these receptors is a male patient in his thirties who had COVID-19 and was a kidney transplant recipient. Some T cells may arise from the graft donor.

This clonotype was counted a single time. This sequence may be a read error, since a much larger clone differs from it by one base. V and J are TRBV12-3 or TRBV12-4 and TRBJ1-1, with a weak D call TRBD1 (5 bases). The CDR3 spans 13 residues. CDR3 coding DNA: TGTGCCGGCAGCCAGGACACAAACACTGAAGCTTTCTTT. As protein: CAGSQDTNTEAFF.

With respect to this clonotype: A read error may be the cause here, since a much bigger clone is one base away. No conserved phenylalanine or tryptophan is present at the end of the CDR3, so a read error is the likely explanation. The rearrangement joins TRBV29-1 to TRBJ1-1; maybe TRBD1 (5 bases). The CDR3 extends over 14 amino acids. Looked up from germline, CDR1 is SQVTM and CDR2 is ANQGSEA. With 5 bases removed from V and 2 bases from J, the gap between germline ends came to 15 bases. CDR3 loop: CSVNPGTANTEAFL. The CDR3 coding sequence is TGCAGCGTTAACCCCGGGACCGCCAACACTGAAGCTTTCCTT.

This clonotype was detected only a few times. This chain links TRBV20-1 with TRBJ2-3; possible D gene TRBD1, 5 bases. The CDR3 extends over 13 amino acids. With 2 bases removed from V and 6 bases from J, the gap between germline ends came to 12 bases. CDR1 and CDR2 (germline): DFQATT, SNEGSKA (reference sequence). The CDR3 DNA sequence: TGCAGTGCTAGATACGGCAGGGTTGATACGCAGTATTTT. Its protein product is CSARYGRVDTQYF.

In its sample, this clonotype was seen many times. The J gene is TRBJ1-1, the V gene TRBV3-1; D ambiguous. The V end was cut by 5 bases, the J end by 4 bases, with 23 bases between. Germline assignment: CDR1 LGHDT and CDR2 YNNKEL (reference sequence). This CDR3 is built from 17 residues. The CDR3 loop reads CASSLMDPISIRTEAFF. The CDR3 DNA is TGTGCCAGCAGCTTGATGGATCCCATTTCAATTCGCACTGAAGCTTTCTTT.

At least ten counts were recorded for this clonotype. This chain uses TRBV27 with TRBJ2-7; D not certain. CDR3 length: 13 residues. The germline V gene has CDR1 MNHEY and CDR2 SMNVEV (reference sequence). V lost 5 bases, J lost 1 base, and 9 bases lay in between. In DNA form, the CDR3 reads TGTGCCAGCAGTCGCCCCTCTTCCTACGAGCAGTACTTC. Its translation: CASSRPSSYEQYF.

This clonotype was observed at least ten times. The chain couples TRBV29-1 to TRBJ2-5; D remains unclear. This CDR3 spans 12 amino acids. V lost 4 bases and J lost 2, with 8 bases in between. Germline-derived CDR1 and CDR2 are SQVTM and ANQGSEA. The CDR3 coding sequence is TGCAGCGTTGGGCCGGCTCAAGAGACCCAGTACTTC. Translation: CSVGPAQETQYF. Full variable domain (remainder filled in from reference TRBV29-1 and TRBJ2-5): SAVISQKPSRDICQRGTSLTIQCQVDSQVTMMFWYRQQPGQSLTLIATANQGSEATYESGFVIDKFPISRPNLTFSTLTVSNMSPEDSSIYLCSVGPAQETQYFGPGTRLLVL.

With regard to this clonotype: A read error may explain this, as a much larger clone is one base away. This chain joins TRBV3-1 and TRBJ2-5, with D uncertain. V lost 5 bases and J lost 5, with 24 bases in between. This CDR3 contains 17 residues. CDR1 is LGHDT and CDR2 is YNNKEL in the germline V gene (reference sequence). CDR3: CASSVCYPVSFSETQYF. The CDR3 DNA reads TGTGCCAGCAGCGTCTGTTATCCCGTTTCTTTCTCTGAGACCCAGTACTTC.

Written as DNA, the CDR3 is TGTGCCAGCAGTCCGCGGTGGGGGGGTACGGAGACCCAGTACTTC. This gives the protein CASSPRWGGTETQYF. The chain joins TRBV27 to TRBJ2-5; 7 nucleotides match TRBD2. CDR3 length: 15 amino acids. CDR1 MNHEY and CDR2 SMNVEV come from the germline V gene (reference sequence). The V and J ends lost 5 bases and 5 bases, in that order; junction bases with no gene match: 11.

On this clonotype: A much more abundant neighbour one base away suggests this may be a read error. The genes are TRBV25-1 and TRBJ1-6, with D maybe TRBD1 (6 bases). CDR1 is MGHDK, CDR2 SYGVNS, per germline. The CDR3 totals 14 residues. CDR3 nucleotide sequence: TGTACCAGCAGTAACACAGGGCCCTATTCACCCCTCCACTTT. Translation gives CTSSNTGPYSPLHF.

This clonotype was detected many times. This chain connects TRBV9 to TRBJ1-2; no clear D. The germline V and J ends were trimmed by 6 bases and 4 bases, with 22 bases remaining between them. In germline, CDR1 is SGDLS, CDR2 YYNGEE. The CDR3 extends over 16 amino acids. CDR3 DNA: TGTGCCAGCAACTGGGTGTACTCAAGAAAGACCTATGGCTACACCTTC. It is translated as CASNWVYSRKTYGYTF.

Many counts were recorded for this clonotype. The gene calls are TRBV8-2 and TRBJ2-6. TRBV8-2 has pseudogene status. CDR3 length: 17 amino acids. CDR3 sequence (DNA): TGTGGCACCACCGCGAGGATAACACAAAGTCGGGCCAACGTCCTGACTTTC. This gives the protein CGTTARITQSRANVLTF.

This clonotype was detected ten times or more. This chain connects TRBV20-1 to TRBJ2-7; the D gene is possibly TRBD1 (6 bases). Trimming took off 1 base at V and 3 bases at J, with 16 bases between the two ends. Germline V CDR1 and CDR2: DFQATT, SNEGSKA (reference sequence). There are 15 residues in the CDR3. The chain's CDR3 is CSARGGPRTRYEQYF. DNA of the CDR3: TGCAGTGCTAGAGGGGGGCCGAGGACTCGCTACGAGCAGTACTTC.

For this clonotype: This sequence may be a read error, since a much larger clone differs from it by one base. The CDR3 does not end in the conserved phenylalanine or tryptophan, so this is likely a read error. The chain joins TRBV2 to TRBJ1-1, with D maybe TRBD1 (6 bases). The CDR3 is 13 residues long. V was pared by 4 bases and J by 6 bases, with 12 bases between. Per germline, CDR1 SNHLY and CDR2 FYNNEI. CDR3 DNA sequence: TGTGCCAGCAGTGGACAGGTCTTGGCTGAAGCTTTCCTT. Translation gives CASSGQVLAEAFL.

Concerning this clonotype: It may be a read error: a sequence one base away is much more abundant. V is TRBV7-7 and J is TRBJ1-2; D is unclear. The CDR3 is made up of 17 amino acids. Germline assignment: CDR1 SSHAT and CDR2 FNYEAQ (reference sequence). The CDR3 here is CASSCVYKCRKTYGYAF. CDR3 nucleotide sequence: TGTGCCAGCAGCTGTGTATATAAGTGCCGAAAGACCTATGGCTACGCCTTC.

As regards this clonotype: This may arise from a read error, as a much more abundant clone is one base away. The CDR3 here is CASSYDAGKDCYTF. The CDR3 DNA follows: TGTGCCAGCAGTTACGACGCAGGGAAGGATTGCTACACCTTC. The genes are TRBV6-6 and TRBJ1-2, with D tentatively TRBD1 (5 bases). The CDR3 contains 14 residues. Germline V gene lookup returns CDR1 MNHNY and CDR2 SVGAGI (reference sequence). Trimming shortened V by 2 bases and J by 9 bases, and 16 bases separated the two germline ends.

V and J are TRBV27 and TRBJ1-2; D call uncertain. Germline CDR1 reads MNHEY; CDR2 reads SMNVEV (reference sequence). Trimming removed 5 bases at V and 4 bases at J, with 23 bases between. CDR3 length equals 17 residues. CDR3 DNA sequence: TGTGCCAGCAGTGCATGGTGTCCTGGCCGAAAGACCTATGGCTACACCTTC. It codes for CASSAWCPGRKTYGYTF.

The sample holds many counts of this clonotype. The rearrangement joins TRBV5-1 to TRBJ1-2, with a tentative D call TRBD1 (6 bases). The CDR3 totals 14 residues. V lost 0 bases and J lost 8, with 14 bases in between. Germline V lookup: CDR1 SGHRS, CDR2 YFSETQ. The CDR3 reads CASSLDGGVGGYTF. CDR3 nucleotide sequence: TGCGCCAGCAGCTTGGATGGGGGCGTTGGCGGCTACACCTTC.

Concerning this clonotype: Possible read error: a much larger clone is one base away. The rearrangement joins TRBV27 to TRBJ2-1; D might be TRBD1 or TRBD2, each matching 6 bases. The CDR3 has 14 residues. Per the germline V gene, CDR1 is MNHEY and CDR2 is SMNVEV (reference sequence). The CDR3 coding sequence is TGTGCCAGCAGTATCCGATCGGGGGCTGATGAGCAGTCCTTC. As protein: CASSIRSGADEQSF.